The subject of this entry is one TCR beta chain. This sample is drawn from a study of PD-L1 blockade in urothelial cancer. The CDR3 has 16 residues. CDR1 is MNHEY and CDR2 is SVGAGI in the germline V gene. V was clipped by 4 bases and J by 8 bases; unmatched bases: 12. Libraries were prepared by immunoSEQ multiplex PCR; TCRdb keeps only in-frame clonotypes and omits some of them. The data show approximately 72,000 clones, approximately 83% seen once. Time point indicated: pretreatment peripheral blood. The V and J genes are TRBV6-5 and TRBJ1-2; TRBD1 aligns across 11 bases. Sequences were derived from PBMCs, sampled around atezolizumab (anti-PD-L1) treatment. The TCR originated in a man aged 55 to 69 with urothelial cancer. The CDR3 here is CASSLKSGTGGIGYTF. The CDR3 DNA is TGTGCCAGCAGTTTAAAATCCGGGACAGGGGGTATAGGCTACACCTTC.